One and the same sample provided the 11 T cell receptor beta chains below, sequenced in a study of blood T cell repertoires in COVID-19. This table comes from immunoSEQ multiplex PCR, and its TCRdb copy is limited to in-frame clones, with some not included. The table lists over 200,000 clones, 65% to 90% of them singletons, with roughly 5% in the top ten. The specimen sequenced was peripheral blood. All receptors derive from a human donor in a cohort sampled during active COVID-19.

In this sample, this clone turned up a few times. The V call is TRBV18, the J call TRBJ1-4; TRBD1 is a possible D gene (6 bases). V was clipped by 3 bases and J by 5 bases, with 13 bases between them. CDR3 length equals 15 residues. Germline CDR1 KGHSH, CDR2 LQKENI. CDR3 in DNA: TGTGCCAGCTCACCCCCGGGACACAAGAATGAAAAACTGTTTTTT. This encodes CASSPPGHKNEKLFF.

The gene calls are TRBV7-9 and TRBJ2-7; TRBD2 matches 9 bases. The CDR3 contains 15 residues. Germline CDR1 and CDR2: SEHNR and FQNEAQ (reference sequence). The J segment lost 5 bases and the V segment lost 4 bases, leaving 9 bases of the junction unmatched. CDR3 sequence (DNA): TGTGCCAGCAGCTGGACTAGCGCCGACGGCCACGAGCAGTACTTC. It encodes CASSWTSADGHEQYF.

V and J are TRBV4-1 and TRBJ2-7; 8 bases fit TRBD1. Germline CDR1 MGHRA, CDR2 YSYEKL. V trimming: 6 bases; J trimming: 2 bases; junction bases outside the gene matches: 9. The CDR3 is made up of 15 amino acids. The CDR3 protein is CASSPSGQETYEQYF. As DNA, the CDR3 is TGCGCCAGCAGTCCCTCGGGACAGGAGACCTACGAGCAGTACTTC.

This clone ranks as medium-sized. This chain uses TRBV11-2 with TRBJ2-7; 8 positions match TRBD1. The CDR3 length is 15 residues. The germline CDR1 and CDR2 sequences are SGHAT and FQNNGV. The V gene end was trimmed by 5 bases and the J gene end by 2 bases; junction bases not matched to a gene: 8. The CDR3 protein is CASSRASTGAYEQYF. CDR3 DNA sequence: TGTGCCAGCAGCCGAGCCTCGACAGGGGCCTACGAGCAGTACTTC.

For the CDR3, the DNA is TGTGCCAGCAGCGAGCTGGACAGGGGTGTTCTAGCGGGGGCGAACACCGGGGAGCTGTTTTTT. Translation gives CASSELDRGVLAGANTGELFF. This rearrangement joins TRBV9 to TRBJ2-2, with a tentative D call TRBD2 (10 bases). The CDR3 has 21 amino acids. Per germline, CDR1 SGDLS and CDR2 YYNGEE. The germline V and J ends were trimmed by 3 bases and 0 bases, with 27 bases remaining between them.

This chain links TRBV28 with TRBJ1-3, with D hard to call. The CDR3 loop spans 15 amino acids. Germline V gene sequence: CDR1 MDHEN, CDR2 SYDVKM. V lost 6 bases and J 4 bases, leaving 16 bases between the germline ends. The CDR3 is CASRVPVPLGNTIYF. Here the CDR3 DNA reads TGTGCCAGCAGGGTCCCGGTGCCATTAGGAAACACCATATATTTT.

This clone was seen a handful of times. The chain recombines TRBV27 with TRBJ1-1, with 7 nucleotides matching TRBD1. V shed 6 bases and J 6 bases; nucleotides not matched to a gene: 7. The CDR3 contains 13 residues. The germline gives CDR1 MNHEY, CDR2 SMNVEV (reference sequence). The CDR3 DNA sequence: TGTGCCAGCAGGAGGGGACAGTACCCTGAAGCTTTCTTT. It is translated as CASRRGQYPEAFF.

This clone has only a few counts. Other DNA sequences in the same sample also yield this CDR3. The chain carries TRBV11-2 and TRBJ2-7, with TRBD1 as a possible D gene (6 bases). With 5 bases removed from V and 0 bases from J, the gap between germline ends came to 11 bases. Germline V gene data show CDR1 as SGHAT and CDR2 as FQNNGV. This CDR3 has 14 residues. The CDR3 DNA reads as TGTGCCAGCAGCGTCGACAGGTCCTCCTACGAGCAGTACTTC. It translates to CASSVDRSSYEQYF.

This chain links TRBV5-6 with TRBJ1-4, with 7 bases that match TRBD1. Germline V gene data show CDR1 as SGHDT and CDR2 as YYEEEE. The J segment lost 4 bases and the V segment lost 0 bases, leaving 9 bases of the junction unmatched. This CDR3 spans 17 amino acids. CDR3 bases: TGTGCCAGCAGCTTGGTTTTAGGGACAGCCGGTAATGAAAAACTGTTTTTT. As protein: CASSLVLGTAGNEKLFF.

As DNA, the CDR3 is TGTGCCAGCAGGCGGGAAATCGGCAATCAGCCCCAGCATTTT. It translates to CASRREIGNQPQHF. The genes are TRBV2 and TRBJ1-5; no reliable D call. Germline CDR1 SNHLY, CDR2 FYNNEI. The V end was cut by 6 bases, the J end by 2 bases, with 11 bases between. This CDR3 has 14 amino acids.

V and J are TRBV27 and TRBJ1-1; D gene uncertain. Trimming took off 5 bases at V and 0 bases at J, with 13 bases between the two ends. The germline V gene has CDR1 MNHEY and CDR2 SMNVEV (reference sequence). CDR3 length: 15 amino acids. As DNA, the CDR3 is TGTGCCAGCAGTCCTCCCCCCACTCTGAACACTGAAGCTTTCTTT. It encodes CASSPPPTLNTEAFF.